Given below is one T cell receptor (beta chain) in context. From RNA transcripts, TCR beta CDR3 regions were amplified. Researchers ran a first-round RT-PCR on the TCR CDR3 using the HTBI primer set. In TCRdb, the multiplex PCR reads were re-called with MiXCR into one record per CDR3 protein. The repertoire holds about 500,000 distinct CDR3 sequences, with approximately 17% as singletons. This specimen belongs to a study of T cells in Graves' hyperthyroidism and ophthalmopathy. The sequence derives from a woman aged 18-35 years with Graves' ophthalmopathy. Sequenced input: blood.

The CDR3 bases are TGTGCCAGCAGTGAGTTGGTTGCCAACACTGAAGCTTTCTTT. Encoded protein: CASSELVANTEAFF. The genes are TRBV6-1 and TRBJ1-1; D is ambiguous. The CDR3 has 14 amino acids. The germline CDR1 and CDR2 sequences are MNHNS and SASEGT. V lost 3 bases and J 2 bases, leaving 10 bases between the germline ends.